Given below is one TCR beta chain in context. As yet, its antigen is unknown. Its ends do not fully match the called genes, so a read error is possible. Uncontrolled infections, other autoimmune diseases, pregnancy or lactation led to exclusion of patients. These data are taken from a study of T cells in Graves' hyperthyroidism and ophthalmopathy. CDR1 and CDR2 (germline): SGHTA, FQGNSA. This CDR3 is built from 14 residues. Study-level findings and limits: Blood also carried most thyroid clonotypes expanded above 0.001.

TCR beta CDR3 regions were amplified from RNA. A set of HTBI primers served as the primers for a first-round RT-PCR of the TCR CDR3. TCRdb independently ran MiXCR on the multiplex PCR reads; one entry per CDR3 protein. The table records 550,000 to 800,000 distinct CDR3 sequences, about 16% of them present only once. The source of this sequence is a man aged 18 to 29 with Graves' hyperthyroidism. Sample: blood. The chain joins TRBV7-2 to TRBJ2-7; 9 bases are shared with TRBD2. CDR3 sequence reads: CASRLAGATYEQYF. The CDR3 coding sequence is TGTGCCAGCAGATTAGCGGGGGCGACCTACGAGCAGTACTTC.